This entry features one T cell receptor (beta chain) sequence. The germline V gene has CDR1 MNHEY and CDR2 SMNVEV (reference sequence). The CDR3 has 13 amino acids. V was cut by 6 bases and J by 6 bases, with 14 bases left in between. Sample time point: after neoadjuvant nivolumab, at surgical resection. The protocol was immunoSEQ multiplex PCR, while the TCRdb copy is restricted to in-frame clones and leaves out a portion. The repertoire holds about 25,000 clones, around a quarter seen once, with 16% in the top ten. This sample is drawn from a study of neoadjuvant anti-PD-1 for oral cavity cancer. Here the sequenced sample was tumor tissue, taken after nivolumab (anti-PD-1) treatment. The chain couples TRBV27 to TRBJ1-2, with a weak D call TRBD1 (6 bases). This receptor was identified in a person between 40 and 80 years old with oral cavity squamous cell carcinoma. For the CDR3, the DNA is TGTGCCAGCAGCATCCGAGGGGGGGATGGCTACACCTTC. It is translated as CASSIRGGDGYTF.